The subject of this entry is one T cell receptor beta chain. Its antigen is unknown. This specimen belongs to a study of T cell responses to AZD1222 COVID-19 vaccine. Study observations and caveats: Only five or six AZD1222 recipients tested seropositive at baseline. The study found vaccine-associated CD4 TCRs spanning spike, dominant at 160-218 and 743-854. Researchers took repertoire samples only after the peak T cell response had come. Vaccination with two AZD1222 doses was followed by a rise in Spike-specific TCR breadth and depth.

Clones were read by immunoSEQ multiplex PCR, and TCRdb kept only the in-frame ones, dropping some. The sample lists some 120,000 clones, 90% occurring once. Deletions cut 2 bases from V and 5 bases from J, with 9 bases between. There are 13 residues in the CDR3. Germline CDR1 SGHTA, CDR2 FQGNSA. This TCR was recovered from an adult in good health. The sample was peripheral blood, taken on day 0 of AZD1222 vaccination. The chain joins TRBV7-2 to TRBJ2-5; D is uncertain. DNA for the CDR3: TGTGCCAGCAGCTTAAATTTCCCCGAGACCCAGTACTTC. This codes for CASSLNFPETQYF.